Below are 15 T cell receptor beta chains sequenced from a single sample in a study of blood T cell repertoires in COVID-19. Profiling relied on immunoSEQ multiplex PCR, and the TCRdb table lists in-frame clones only, not all of them. Of 50,000 to 80,000 clones in the sample, approximately 88% are singletons; the top ten hold around two fifths. Sequencing was carried out using peripheral blood. All receptors derive from a woman in her sixties with COVID-19, enrolled during active disease.

The chain combines TRBV14 with TRBJ1-1, with D tentatively TRBD1 (5 bases). This CDR3 is built from 17 residues. Germline V gene data show CDR1 as SGHDN and CDR2 as FVKESK. Trimming pared 1 base from V and 0 bases from J, leaving 15 bases between. CDR3 bases: TGTGCCAGCAGCCAAGGCCGACAGAGTTTCATGAACACTGAAGCTTTCTTT. Translation gives CASSQGRQSFMNTEAFF.

The chain joins TRBV4-1 to TRBJ2-7, with D tentatively TRBD2 (7 bases). Germline-derived CDR1 and CDR2 are MGHRA and YSYEKL. The CDR3 contains 13 residues. Trimming shortened V by 0 bases and J by 9 bases, and 12 bases separated the two germline ends. CDR3 coding DNA: TGCGCCAGCAGCCAAGATTCGGGGGGCGGGCAGTACTTC. Its translation: CASSQDSGGGQYF.

The chain joins TRBV10-1 to TRBJ1-3; D is undetermined. Germline loops: CDR1 WNHNN, CDR2 SYGVQD (reference sequence). Trimming took off 5 bases at V and 4 bases at J, with 9 bases between the two ends. The CDR3 has 13 amino acids. Written as DNA, the CDR3 is TGCGCCAGCAGTTCGGGGTCCGGAAACACCATATATTTT. Amino acid sequence: CASSSGSGNTIYF.

This sequence joins TRBV19 and TRBJ2-1; unclear D gene. V shed 3 bases and J shed 0 bases, with 12 bases lying between them. CDR1 is LNHDA, CDR2 SQIVND, per germline (reference sequence). The CDR3 contains 16 residues. The CDR3: CASSINLPSSYNEQFF. The CDR3 bases are TGTGCCAGTAGTATTAATCTCCCGAGCTCCTACAATGAGCAGTTCTTC.

The CDR3 nucleotides are TGCGCCAGCAGCGAGCAGGGGCAAGAGACCCAGTACTTC. It is translated as CASSEQGQETQYF. This rearrangement joins TRBV5-1 to TRBJ2-5; D perhaps matches TRBD1 (6 bases). Germline-derived CDR1 and CDR2 are SGHRS and YFSETQ. V lost 4 bases to trimming and J lost 2 bases, with 9 bases between them. The CDR3 covers 13 residues.

The chain couples TRBV4-3 to TRBJ1-4, with no clear D. Germline-derived CDR1 and CDR2 are LGHNA and YSLEER. This CDR3 has 14 residues. The V and J ends lost 1 base and 4 bases respectively, with 7 bases between them. CDR3 in DNA: TGCGCCAGCAGCCAAGTGACACGTAATGAAAAACTGTTTTTT. This sequence encodes CASSQVTRNEKLFF.

The chain is built from TRBV27 and TRBJ1-2; D not certain. Trimming removed 2 bases from V and 10 bases from J, with 14 bases in between. The CDR3 is made up of 13 amino acids. In germline, CDR1 is MNHEY, CDR2 SMNVEV (reference sequence). For the CDR3, the DNA is TGTGCCAGCAGTTTAACCTATCAGGTTCCCTACACCTTC. This translates into CASSLTYQVPYTF.

The gene calls are TRBV5-1 and TRBJ1-3, with D possibly TRBD1 on 6 matching bases. This CDR3 comprises 16 residues. The V and J ends lost 3 bases and 2 bases respectively, with 15 bases between them. CDR1 and CDR2 (germline): SGHRS, YFSETQ. The CDR3 spells CASSWDLQGTGNTIYF. The CDR3 bases are TGCGCCAGCAGCTGGGATTTACAGGGAACTGGAAACACCATATATTTT.

V usage is TRBV28 and J usage is TRBJ2-7, with 7 positions matching TRBD1. The V segment lost 6 bases and the J segment 5 bases; nucleotides outside the gene matches: 4. The CDR3 is 12 residues long. Germline loops: CDR1 MDHEN, CDR2 SYDVKM. CDR3 coding DNA: TGTGCCAGCAGCTACAGGGGCAACGAGCAGTACTTC. Its protein product is CASSYRGNEQYF.

V and J are TRBV28 and TRBJ1-2, with D maybe TRBD1 (6 bases). CDR3 length: 14 amino acids. Germline V gives CDR1 MDHEN, CDR2 SYDVKM. The V end lost 7 bases, the J end lost 7 bases, and 19 bases lay between the germline ends. CDR3 protein: CASTVGGGTGGYTF. DNA of the CDR3: TGTGCCAGCACCGTGGGGGGGGGCACGGGTGGCTACACCTTC.

This chain connects TRBV28 to TRBJ2-1; D unclear. CDR3 length: 11 residues. From germline, CDR1 is MDHEN and CDR2 SYDVKM. V lost 4 bases and J 4 bases, leaving 2 bases between the germline ends. The CDR3 is CASSSYNEQFF. CDR3 DNA: TGTGCCAGCAGTTCGTACAATGAGCAGTTCTTC.

The DNA of the CDR3 is TGTGCCAGCAGCCAAGATGCCGGCGAGCAGTACTTC. Protein product: CASSQDAGEQYF. The chain couples TRBV4-2 to TRBJ2-7; D gene ambiguous. This CDR3 is 12 amino acids long. V was shortened by 0 bases and J by 6 bases, with 6 bases between the two germline ends. CDR1 is LGHNA, CDR2 YNFKEQ, per germline.

This clone showed up just once. V usage is TRBV27 and J usage is TRBJ2-1; no reliable D call. Germline V CDR1 and CDR2: MNHEY, SMNVEV (reference sequence). Trimming cost V 2 bases and J 2 bases, with 13 bases left between them. The CDR3 is 16 residues long. The CDR3 sequence is CASSLSSGETYNEQFF. The CDR3 nucleotides read TGTGCCAGCAGTTTAAGCTCCGGTGAAACCTACAATGAGCAGTTCTTC.

This sequence joins TRBV28 and TRBJ2-1, with D perhaps matching TRBD1 (5 bases). The germline CDR1 and CDR2 sequences are MDHEN and SYDVKM. The V and J ends lost 6 bases and 6 bases respectively, with 18 bases between them. The CDR3 spans 15 residues. The CDR3 DNA is TGTGCCAGCAGATCCCTCACTGGTGGGGCCAATGAGCAGTTCTTC. This sequence encodes CASRSLTGGANEQFF.

V gene TRBV7-9 combines with J gene TRBJ2-5; D remains unclear. The V end lost 2 bases, the J end lost 1 base, and 8 bases lay between the germline ends. This CDR3 is 14 amino acids long. The germline V gene encodes CDR1 SEHNR and CDR2 FQNEAQ (reference sequence). The CDR3 nucleotides are TGTGCCAGCAGCTTAATGACGGGCCAAGAGACCCAGTACTTC. It yields the protein CASSLMTGQETQYF.